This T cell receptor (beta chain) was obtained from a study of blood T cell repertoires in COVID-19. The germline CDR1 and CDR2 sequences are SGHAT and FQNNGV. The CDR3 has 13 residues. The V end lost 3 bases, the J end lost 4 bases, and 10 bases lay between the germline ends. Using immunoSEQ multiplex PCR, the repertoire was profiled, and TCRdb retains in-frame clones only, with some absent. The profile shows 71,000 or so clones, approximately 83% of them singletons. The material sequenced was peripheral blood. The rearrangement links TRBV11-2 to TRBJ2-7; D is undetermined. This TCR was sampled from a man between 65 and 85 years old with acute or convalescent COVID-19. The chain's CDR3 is CASSLNFRYEQYF. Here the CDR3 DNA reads TGTGCCAGCAGCTTGAACTTTCGTTACGAGCAGTACTTC.